This T cell receptor beta chain originates from a study of graft-versus-host responses after intestinal transplantation (dated by TCRdb to the early 2020s). Turning to the overall study: Recipients received multivisceral, liver-intestinal, or isolated intestinal transplants. Anti-thymocyte globulin induction was given to all recipients, followed by maintenance tacrolimus and steroids for approximately 3 years. The cohort enrolled around 23 intestinal transplant recipients including one retransplant, and a few patients lacking pretransplant specimens were excluded. Alloreactive clones were identified by sequencing pre-transplant mixed lymphocyte reaction products and comparing these products with unstimulated pre-transplant donor and recipient T cells. A peak of at least 4% donor T cells among recipient peripheral blood mononuclear cells was the definition used for donor T cell macrochimerism. Graft-versus-host and host-versus-graft alloreactive T cell clones were tracked in the graft, circulation and bone marrow after intestinal transplantation using bulk TCR-beta CDR3 sequencing. Instead of going to the commercial service, samples from a few later patients were sequenced in-house on an Illumina MiSeq and processed with MiXCR.

The research as a whole found: GvH clones were detected in recipient bone marrow, and some appeared earlier in ileal mucosa or blood, consistent with an intestinal mucosal origin. Patients with donor T cell macrochimerism had high GvH to HvG T cell clonal ratios in their allografts. Peak levels of circulating GvH clones were associated with declines in HvG clones early after transplant. The relatively low number and heterogeneity of intestinal transplant patients limited the conclusions.

CDR3 length: 15 amino acids, cysteine to phenylalanine. The CDR3 DNA has 45 bases and is translated from base 1. In the germline V gene (reference sequence), CDR1 corresponds to LNHDA and CDR2 to SQIVND. Clipping removes 6 bases from V and 2 bases from J, with 10 as the unmatched junction base count. Points on this clone: Which antigen it targets is not known. No base quality information exists; no much larger clone differs at one position.

The library was made by the immunoSEQ multiplex PCR assay. For most patients, genomic DNA was isolated using the Qiagen DNeasy Blood and Tissue Kit and was shipped frozen to Adaptive Biotechnologies for TCR sequencing. For most patients, high-throughput TCR-beta CDR3 sequencing of genomic DNA was performed by Adaptive Biotechnologies. The authors processed their data as follows. TCR sequencing data were retrieved from Adaptive's ImmunoSEQ software for 18 patients, whereas a few other patients were processed with MiXCR and VDJtools. To correct CD4 versus CD8 sorting errors, any sequence found in both subsets at a frequency ratio below 5:1 was removed. CDR3 nucleotide sequences shared between donor and recipient were removed because their origin could not be assigned. To be classed as alloreactive, a clone needed at least 2-fold expansion over unstimulated cells and a minimum CFSE-low frequency of 0.002% (template counts) or 0.001% (read counts). Clones were considered mappable if detected in sequenced pre-transplant spleen, lymph node, or MLR CFSE-low populations of the donor or recipient. The cumulative frequency of alloreactive clones was calculated as a percentage of all sequences, weighted by copy number. In its TCRdb copy, this immuneACCESS table keeps in-frame sequences only and misses some clones. Where compared with another copy, unresolved V genes explain less than half of these, and the others have no known cause. V, J and clone size reflect that table, while D and trimming were determined from the DNA. The sample profile shows about 100,000 clones; over 80% of them were found once. The ten largest make up around 0.76% of the sample.

The time point label on this specimen signifies: cells obtained before transplantation from donor or recipient. CD3+CD4+ and CD3+CD8+ populations were FACS-sorted from unstimulated pre-transplant donor and recipient cells taken from spleen or lymph nodes. Sequences were derived from unstimulated CD4+ T cells sorted from spleen or lymph node cells, sampled before transplant. The sequence was collected from a human donor who was the organ donor for an intestinal transplant. The sequence links TRBV19 to TRBJ2-7; 7 bases in the junction line up with TRBD2. The nucleotide sequence reads as follows: TGTGCCAGTAGACTCATGGGGAGGGGAACCTACGAGCAGTACTTC. Translated, this is CASRLMGRGTYEQYF.